The T cell receptor (beta chain) under discussion was sequenced for a study of OX40 agonist ivuxolimab in advanced cancers. For the study in its entirety: Ivuxolimab was an agonistic, fully human IgG2 monoclonal antibody directed against OX40 (CD134), a costimulatory receptor. Intravenous ivuxolimab was administered to patients every 2 weeks at six dose levels: 0.01, 0.1, 0.3, 1.5, 3 and 10 mg/kg. Of the approximately 50 patients in dose escalation, approximately 20 had hepatocellular carcinoma, roughly 15 had melanoma, 9 had renal cell carcinoma and 9 had head and neck cancer. The dose-escalation cohort was 80% to 90% male with a mean age of about 60 years, ranging from roughly 23 to 80. Prior anti-PD-1, anti-PD-L1 or anti-CTLA-4 therapy was permitted, and approximately 40% of dose-escalation patients had received checkpoint inhibitors. Three dose-escalation patients achieved partial responses, one with hepatocellular carcinoma and two with cutaneous melanoma. The point of sequencing TCRbeta in the periphery was to test whether ivuxolimab changed TCR sequence diversity and drove clonal T-cell expansion. The monotherapy dose-escalation portion (N ≈ 52 patients) of the phase I ivuxolimab trial is reported in the paper.

This clone showed up just once. There is no known antigen for this receptor. Qualities for individual bases were not recorded, and no much larger clone is one base off. To sequence the TCRbeta CDR3 region, genomic DNA was isolated from the sorted cells. The immunoSEQ Assay was used to sequence the TCRbeta CDR3 regions. TCRdb provides this immuneACCESS table in a form limited to in-frame rearrangements. Some clones are lacking; in checked studies, under half of them reflect an unresolved V gene, and why the rest are absent is not known. Across this sample there are around 70,000 clones, with 85% seen only once. The top ten clonotypes cover over 4% of the sample. What the research found in general, with its limitations: In the 0.1-3.0 mg/kg groups, partial responders had among the lowest normalized peripheral clonal expansion, particularly in CD8+ T cells. The antigen specificity of the peripheral T cells that underwent clonal expansion was not determined. Low levels of normalized T-cell clonal expansion were also seen in some nonresponding patients. Clonal expansion of both CD4+ and CD8+ blood T cells was observed from baseline to week 6 at doses 0.1 to 3.0 mg/kg. After ivuxolimab, expanded clones were on average more numerous among CD8+ T cells than among CD4+ T cells.

CDR1 is given as LGHNA and CDR2 as YNFKEQ, both from the germline V gene. The CDR3 spans 14 residues, from the cysteine through the phenylalanine. The DNA shown is the 42-base CDR3, in frame from base 1. At the junction V is shortened by 1 base and J by 7 bases; bases outside the gene matches: 4. Patients with autoimmune disease history or receiving systemic immunosuppression were excluded from the trial. Peripheral blood for TCR sequencing was collected from all dose cohorts at baseline, on cycle 4 day 1, and on cycle 7 day 1. Samples came from an open-label, multicenter, first-in-human phase I dose-escalation trial of ivuxolimab. Adults with locally advanced or metastatic head and neck squamous cell, hepatocellular, melanoma or renal cell carcinoma were enrolled in the trial. Before TCR sequencing, CD4+ T cells and CD8+ T cells from peripheral blood were sorted into separate populations.

The sequencing here drew on CD4+ or CD8+ T cells sorted from blood, taken in a trial of the OX40 agonist ivuxolimab. The receptor's source is an adult with an advanced solid tumor such as melanoma, head and neck, liver or kidney cancer. The V gene is TRBV4-2 and the J gene is TRBJ1-2, with 9 bases aligning to TRBD1. Here is the DNA: TGTGCCAGCAGCCAAGGGGGACAGGGTGGTGGCTACACCTTC. Its translation reads: CASSQGGQGGGYTF.